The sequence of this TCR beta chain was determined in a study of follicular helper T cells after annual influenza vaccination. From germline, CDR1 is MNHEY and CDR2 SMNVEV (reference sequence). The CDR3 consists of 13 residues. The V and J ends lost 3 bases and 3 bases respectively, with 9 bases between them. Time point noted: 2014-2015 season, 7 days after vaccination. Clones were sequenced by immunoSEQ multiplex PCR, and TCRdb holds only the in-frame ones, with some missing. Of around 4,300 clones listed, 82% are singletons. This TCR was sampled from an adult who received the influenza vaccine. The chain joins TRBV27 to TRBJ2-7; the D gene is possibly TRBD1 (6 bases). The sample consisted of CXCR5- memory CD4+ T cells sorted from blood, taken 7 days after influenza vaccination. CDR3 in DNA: TGTGCCAGCAGTTTTGGCAGGGGCTACGAGCAGTACTTC. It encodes CASSFGRGYEQYF.